Described below is a single T cell receptor beta chain sequence and its context. The data derive from a study of blood T cells in healthy people across ages. A second PCR, run for 7 to 11 cycles, used a sample-barcoded 5' primer plus a J-beta primer mix. TCRdb called the 5' RACE reads again in MiXCR, with one record for every CDR3 protein. The sample includes about 810,000 distinct CDR3 sequences, around 36% of them seen just once. Looked up from germline, CDR1 is SGHVS and CDR2 is FQNEAQ. With 0 bases removed from V and 4 bases from J, the gap between germline ends came to 19 bases. The CDR3 runs to 19 residues.

The J gene is TRBJ2-6, the V gene TRBV7-8, with TRBD2 as a possible D gene (7 bases). Sequencing was carried out using blood. The sequence was obtained from a man aged 18-30 years in good health. CDR3 loop: CASSLASLFGGAGANVLTF. CDR3 DNA sequence: TGTGCCAGCAGCTTAGCCAGTCTCTTTGGGGGGGCCGGGGCCAACGTCCTGACTTTC.